This T cell receptor beta chain originates from a study of identical twins. V lost 3 bases and J lost 7, with 12 bases in between. Germline assignment: CDR1 MDHEN and CDR2 SYDVKM. The CDR3 loop spans 13 amino acids. A single record per CDR3 protein comes from TCRdb applying MiXCR to the 5' RACE reads. The repertoire holds 550,000 to 800,000 distinct CDR3 sequences, with 7.1% as singletons. These data were also filed under a second study, of yellow fever vaccine responses in identical twins.

The chain links TRBV28 to TRBJ1-1, with D uncertain. Sequenced sample: PBMCs. This sequence was found in a woman between 18 and 29 years old in good health. CDR3 sequence: CASSFPRTIEAFF. The CDR3 bases are TGTGCCAGCAGTTTCCCAAGGACGATTGAAGCTTTCTTT. The whole variable domain, filled in from reference TRBV28 and TRBJ1-1, reads DVKVTQSSRYLVKRTGEKVFLECVQDMDHENMFWYRQDPGLGLRLIYFSYDVKMKEKGDIPEGYSVSREKKERFSLILESASTNQTSMYLCASSFPRTIEAFFGQGTRLTVV.